Below, 8 T cell receptor beta chains from the same sample are listed, as sequenced in a study of T-cell reconstitution after alpha-beta-depleted transplantation in children. The TCRbeta library incorporated unique molecular identifiers. One entry per CDR3 protein, called by TCRdb with MiXCR from the PCR reads. Here the sample spans 500,000 to 650,000 distinct CDR3 sequences, over 10% being singletons. Material: PBMCs, mostly from graft donor cells, obtained 360 days after TCRalphabeta/CD19-depleted stem cell transplant. The receptors come from a male patient younger than 18 who had a stem cell transplant for acute myeloid leukemia, so the T cells may come from the graft donor.

This clonotype came up many times. The genes are TRBV12-3 or TRBV12-4 and TRBJ2-1; D possibly corresponds to TRBD2 (6 bases). The CDR3 is made up of 15 amino acids. V was clipped by 0 bases and J by 6 bases, with 12 bases between them. In DNA form, the CDR3 reads TGTGCCAGCAGTTTAGCGGGAGGATACCTCAATGAGCAGTTCTTC. This gives the protein CASSLAGGYLNEQFF.

CDR3 sequence reads: CSANRDYEQYF. Here the CDR3 DNA reads TGCAGTGCTAACAGGGACTACGAGCAGTACTTC. The V gene is TRBV20-1, the J gene TRBJ2-7, with a tentative D call TRBD1 (6 bases). The CDR3 loop spans 11 amino acids. Germline loops: CDR1 DFQATT, CDR2 SNEGSKA (reference sequence). V was cut by 4 bases and J by 3 bases, with 7 bases left in between.

This clonotype was recorded many times. This rearrangement joins TRBV20-1 to TRBJ2-2, with D possibly matching TRBD2 (5 bases). There are 13 residues in the CDR3. V was trimmed by 7 bases and J by 5 bases, leaving 14 bases between them. CDR1 is DFQATT and CDR2 is SNEGSKA in the germline V gene (reference sequence). The CDR3 region is CSVISERTGELFF. The DNA for the CDR3 is TGCAGTGTCATTAGCGAGAGAACCGGGGAGCTGTTTTTT.

The J gene is TRBJ2-3, the V gene TRBV29-1; 8 positions match TRBD2. V lost 7 bases and J lost 5; bases outside the gene matches: 11. This CDR3 is built from 14 residues. Germline V gene lookup returns CDR1 SQVTM and CDR2 ANQGSEA. The DNA for the CDR3 is TGCAGCGGCACTAGCGGCCATGATCGAGATACGCAGTATTTT. Protein: CSGTSGHDRDTQYF.

Many counts were recorded for this clonotype. The chain is built from TRBV29-1 and TRBJ2-1, with a tentative D call TRBD1 (6 bases). Germline-derived CDR1 and CDR2 are SQVTM and ANQGSEA. The CDR3 has 16 residues. The V end lost 2 bases, the J end lost 5 bases, and 19 bases lay between the germline ends. CDR3 DNA: TGCAGCGTTGAACCCTTCGTAGCAGGGGTAAACAATGAGCAGTTCTTC. It yields the protein CSVEPFVAGVNNEQFF.

The genes are TRBV20-1 and TRBJ1-6, with no clear D. V lost 0 bases and J lost 7, with 10 bases in between. Germline values: CDR1 DFQATT, CDR2 SNEGSKA (reference sequence). This CDR3 is 14 amino acids long. In DNA form, the CDR3 reads TGCAGTGCTAGAGATTGGGCGGGAAATTCACCCCTCCACTTT. As protein: CSARDWAGNSPLHF.

This clonotype was found a few times. The J gene is TRBJ2-1, the V gene TRBV5-1; D remains ambiguous. The CDR3 covers 12 residues. CDR1 SGHRS and CDR2 YFSETQ come from the germline V gene. Trimming removed 5 bases from V and 7 bases from J, with 10 bases in between. CDR3 amino acids: CASRRLENEQFF. The CDR3 nucleotides read TGCGCCAGCAGACGACTGGAAAATGAGCAGTTCTTC.

This clonotype was counted many times. The V call is TRBV4-2, the J call TRBJ2-2, with D possibly TRBD2 on 5 matching bases. The CDR3 is made up of 13 amino acids. Germline values: CDR1 LGHNA, CDR2 YNFKEQ. Trimming took off 4 bases at V and 4 bases at J, with 7 bases between the two ends. DNA of the CDR3: TGTGCCAGCAGCCCGACTACCACCGGGGAGCTGTTTTTT. This encodes CASSPTTTGELFF.